A selection of T cell receptor beta chains follows, all from one sample in a study of shared T cell receptors in the human thymus. Assay used: immunoSEQ multiplex PCR; TCRdb lists only in-frame clones, some missing. This table holds 600,000 or so clones, over 75% found once. This same sample was also part of a study on human thymus T cells.

Sequenced input: thymocytes. The receptors originated from a boy under two years old with a congenital heart defect. Each CDR3 is given with its conserved first and last residue. A D gene is named only where the DNA matches it firmly. Expanded clones get a size class; other rows say once, few or many, or leave the size out.

clone size: .; V gene: TRBV27; J gene: TRBJ2-2; D gene: .; CDR3 DNA: TGTGCCAGCAGTTTATCGGGGAGGCGGAACACCGGGGAGCTGTTTTTT; CDR3 protein: CASSLSGRRNTGELFF
clone size: few; V gene: TRBV9; J gene: TRBJ1-1; D gene: TRBD1; CDR3 DNA: TGTGCCAGCAGCGCGGACAGGGGGCGGTTAGACACTGAAGCTTTCTTT; CDR3 protein: CASSADRGRLDTEAFF
clone size: .; V gene: TRBV6-5; J gene: TRBJ1-4; D gene: .; CDR3 DNA: TGTGCCAGCAGAGAGACCGGACTGATGAATGAAAAACTGTTTTTT; CDR3 protein: CASRETGLMNEKLFF
clone size: .; V gene: TRBV27; J gene: TRBJ2-5; D gene: .; CDR3 DNA: TGTGCCAGTAGCTCTTTACGGGTCCAAGAGACCCAGTACTTC; CDR3 protein: CASSSLRVQETQYF
clone size: .; V gene: TRBV7-8; J gene: TRBJ2-7; D gene: TRBD2; CDR3 DNA: TGTGCCAGCAGCTTAGAGGGACTAGCGGGCGAGCAGTACTTC; CDR3 protein: CASSLEGLAGEQYF
clone size: .; V gene: TRBV27; J gene: TRBJ1-1; D gene: TRBD1; CDR3 DNA: TGTGCCAGCAGTTTTCTGACAGGGGGAAACACTGAAGCTTTCTTT; CDR3 protein: CASSFLTGGNTEAFF
clone size: .; V gene: TRBV11-2; J gene: TRBJ1-1; D gene: TRBD1; CDR3 DNA: TGTGCCAGCAGCTTGGACAGGCACCGCACTGAAGCTTTCTTT; CDR3 protein: CASSLDRHRTEAFF
clone size: .; V gene: TRBV20-1; J gene: TRBJ2-1; D gene: .; CDR3 DNA: TGCAGTGCTAGTAGCTGGGAGTTCTTC; CDR3 protein: CSASSWEFF
clone size: .; V gene: TRBV5-5; J gene: TRBJ1-5; D gene: .; CDR3 DNA: TGTGCCAGCAGCTTGGACAGTCGCAATCAGCCCCAGCATTTT; CDR3 protein: CASSLDSRNQPQHF
clone size: .; V gene: TRBV4-3; J gene: TRBJ1-6; D gene: .; CDR3 DNA: TGCGCCAGCAGCCAAGTGGCGTCAGGGGCTGATATGAATTCACCCCTCCACTTT; CDR3 protein: CASSQVASGADMNSPLHF
clone size: .; V gene: TRBV5-5; J gene: TRBJ2-7; D gene: TRBD2; CDR3 DNA: TGTGCCAGCAGCCACGGGGGGGGCTCCTACGAGCAGTACTTC; CDR3 protein: CASSHGGGSYEQYF
clone size: .; V gene: TRBV4-3; J gene: TRBJ1-6; D gene: TRBD1; CDR3 DNA: TGCGCCAGCAGCCAAGAAACGGACAGGGCGAATTCACCCCTCCACTTT; CDR3 protein: CASSQETDRANSPLHF
clone size: .; V gene: TRBV28; J gene: TRBJ2-3; D gene: TRBD2; CDR3 DNA: TGTGCCAGCGAGAGCCGGGAGGGTAGCACAGATACGCAGTATTTT; CDR3 protein: CASESREGSTDTQYF
clone size: .; V gene: TRBV14; J gene: TRBJ1-6; D gene: .; CDR3 DNA: TGTGCCAGCAGCCAAGCCGGAGACAATTCACCCCTCCACTTT; CDR3 protein: CASSQAGDNSPLHF
clone size: .; V gene: TRBV7-2; J gene: TRBJ1-2; D gene: TRBD1; CDR3 DNA: TGTGCCAGCAGCCAGGACAGGGCCAAGGATGGCTACACCTTC; CDR3 protein: CASSQDRAKDGYTF
clone size: .; V gene: TRBV19; J gene: TRBJ1-5; D gene: .; CDR3 DNA: TGTGCCAGTAGTGCCACCTACGGAGAGCAATCAGTGTCGCCCCAGCATTTT; CDR3 protein: CASSATYGEQSVSPQHF
clone size: .; V gene: TRBV13; J gene: TRBJ2-2; D gene: TRBD1; CDR3 DNA: TGTGCCAGCAGCTCGGAAGGGACAGGCCACCTGAACACCGGGGAGCTGTTTTTT; CDR3 protein: CASSSEGTGHLNTGELFF
clone size: .; V gene: TRBV11-2; J gene: TRBJ2-3; D gene: TRBD2; CDR3 DNA: TGTGCCAGCAGCTCATCGCGACTAGCGGTTGACACAGATACGCAGTATTTT; CDR3 protein: CASSSSRLAVDTDTQYF
clone size: .; V gene: TRBV7-8; J gene: TRBJ2-4; D gene: .; CDR3 DNA: TGTGCCAGCAGCCGAAGTTCCGGGGAAAAAAACATTCAGTACTTC; CDR3 protein: CASSRSSGEKNIQYF
clone size: .; V gene: TRBV4-2; J gene: TRBJ2-7; D gene: .; CDR3 DNA: TGTGCCAGCAGCCAAGTTTGCCCCCCTGCCCTAGGTTGCGAGCAGTACTTC; CDR3 protein: CASSQVCPPALGCEQYF
clone size: once; V gene: TRBV5-6; J gene: TRBJ1-6; D gene: .; CDR3 DNA: TGTGCCAGCAGCTTACTCAGGGGAAGCTCCTATAATTCCCCCCTCCACTTT; CDR3 protein: CASSLLRGSSYNSPLHF
clone size: .; V gene: TRBV19; J gene: TRBJ1-1; D gene: .; CDR3 DNA: TGTGCCAGTAGGACTGGACAGTGGGGGGGCACTGAAGCTTTCTTT; CDR3 protein: CASRTGQWGGTEAFF
clone size: once; V gene: TRBV6-5; J gene: TRBJ1-5; D gene: TRBD1; CDR3 DNA: TGTGCCAGTAGACAGGGCGATGATAGCAATCAGCCCCAGCATTTT; CDR3 protein: CASRQGDDSNQPQHF
clone size: .; V gene: TRBV10-3; J gene: TRBJ1-1; D gene: .; CDR3 DNA: TGTGCCATCAGTGAGGAGGAAATGAACACTGAAGCTTTCTTT; CDR3 protein: CAISEEEMNTEAFF
clone size: .; V gene: TRBV5-6; J gene: TRBJ1-2; D gene: .; CDR3 DNA: TGTGCCAGCACGGGTAACTATGGCTACACCTTC; CDR3 protein: CASTGNYGYTF
clone size: .; V gene: TRBV6-4; J gene: TRBJ1-2; D gene: TRBD1; CDR3 DNA: TGTGCCAGCAGTCCGGGACAGGCCCCCTTCTATGGCTACACCTTC; CDR3 protein: CASSPGQAPFYGYTF
clone size: .; V gene: TRBV28; J gene: TRBJ2-1; D gene: TRBD2; CDR3 DNA: TGTGCCAGCAGTTTATTAGGCCTAGCGGAGCCGAACAATGAGCAGTTCTTC; CDR3 protein: CASSLLGLAEPNNEQFF
clone size: few; V gene: TRBV5-6; J gene: TRBJ2-7; D gene: TRBD2; CDR3 DNA: TGTGCCAGCAGCTTTTGGGAGGGTTACGAGCAGTACTTC; CDR3 protein: CASSFWEGYEQYF
clone size: once; V gene: TRBV5-6; J gene: TRBJ2-5; D gene: .; CDR3 DNA: TGTGCCAGCAGCCCGGACACCTCCGAGACCCAGTACTTC; CDR3 protein: CASSPDTSETQYF
clone size: .; V gene: TRBV9; J gene: TRBJ1-2; D gene: .; CDR3 DNA: TGTGCCAGCAGCTCGGTCGACAGTAGTTATGGCTACACCTTC; CDR3 protein: CASSSVDSSYGYTF
clone size: .; V gene: TRBV15; J gene: TRBJ2-1; D gene: .; CDR3 DNA: TGTGCCACCAGCAGAGACGTGCGAACCTACAATGAGCAGTTCTTC; CDR3 protein: CATSRDVRTYNEQFF
clone size: .; V gene: TRBV7-2; J gene: TRBJ2-5; D gene: .; CDR3 DNA: TGTGCCAGCAGCTTTCCACAGGCCGGAAAAGAGACCCAGTACTTC; CDR3 protein: CASSFPQAGKETQYF
clone size: .; V gene: TRBV28; J gene: TRBJ1-5; D gene: TRBD1; CDR3 DNA: TGTGCCAGCAGTTCACAACAGGGGCAGCCCCAGCATTTT; CDR3 protein: CASSSQQGQPQHF
clone size: .; V gene: TRBV4-3; J gene: TRBJ2-7; D gene: .; CDR3 DNA: TGCGCCAGCAGCCAAGAATTGGGGGACAGGTCTCTAGCGGTCTCCTACGAGCAGTACTTC; CDR3 protein: CASSQELGDRSLAVSYEQYF
clone size: .; V gene: TRBV29-1; J gene: TRBJ2-1; D gene: TRBD2; CDR3 DNA: TGCAGCGTTGAAGATCTGGTCCCTAGCGGGAGAGGGGATGAGCAGTTCTTC; CDR3 protein: CSVEDLVPSGRGDEQFF